The clone carrying this T cell receptor (beta chain) came up many times. The data were taken from a study of low-dose radiotherapy and immunotherapy resistance in tumors. Whole-study context: Per fraction, Cohort 2 was given 1 Gy every two weeks, accumulating a total of 13 Gy over 26 weeks. Aspirin 300 mg was given orally each day for four cycles from cycle 1 day 1.

Trimming removed 7 bases from V and 7 bases from J, with 17 bases in between. The germline CDR1 and CDR2 sequences are LNHDA and SQIVND (reference sequence). The CDR3 extends over 14 amino acids. Amplification of TCRs used a constant-region primer and V-primer adapter for about 19 PCR cycles. Isolated mRNA underwent amplification by in vitro transcription. TCRdb re-analysed the reads in MiXCR, keeping a single row per CDR3 protein. The sample carries under 60,000 distinct CDR3 sequences, 10% to 15% recorded once. As for time point: before trial treatment. As a condition of eligibility, patients had advanced solid tumors lacking tumor-infiltrating lymphocytes.

The J gene is TRBJ1-5, the V gene TRBV19; D is undetermined. The sequence was collected from a female donor with ovarian cancer. The material was PBMCs, obtained before treatment. The CDR3 DNA follows: TGTGCCAGTATGAGGCAGGATCGCGGCCAGCCCCAGCATTTT. This sequence encodes CASMRQDRGQPQHF.